This T cell receptor (beta chain) was identified in a study of T cell responses to AZD1222 COVID-19 vaccine. Study-wide results and limits: Only a handful of AZD1222 recipients, several in all, had baseline seropositivity. Donors were mostly white British, more females; clonal diversity possibly underestimated.

This CDR3 is 13 amino acids long. Germline assignment: CDR1 KGHDR and CDR2 SFDVKD. TCRdb keeps only in-frame clones here, not all; method: immunoSEQ multiplex PCR. The repertoire has 120,000 to 150,000 clones, roughly nine tenths of them found once; the top ten carry under 2%. Comment on this clone: Its antigen is unknown. One end of the junction does not line up with germline, which may come from a read error.

Sequenced material: peripheral blood, taken 28 days after the second AZD1222 dose. The rearrangement joins TRBV24-1 to TRBJ2-3; D ambiguous. The clonotype comes from an adult who received the AZD1222 COVID-19 vaccine. The CDR3, as DNA: TGTGCCACCAGTGATTTGGGCACTGATACGCAGTATTTT. Its protein product is CATSDLGTDTQYF.